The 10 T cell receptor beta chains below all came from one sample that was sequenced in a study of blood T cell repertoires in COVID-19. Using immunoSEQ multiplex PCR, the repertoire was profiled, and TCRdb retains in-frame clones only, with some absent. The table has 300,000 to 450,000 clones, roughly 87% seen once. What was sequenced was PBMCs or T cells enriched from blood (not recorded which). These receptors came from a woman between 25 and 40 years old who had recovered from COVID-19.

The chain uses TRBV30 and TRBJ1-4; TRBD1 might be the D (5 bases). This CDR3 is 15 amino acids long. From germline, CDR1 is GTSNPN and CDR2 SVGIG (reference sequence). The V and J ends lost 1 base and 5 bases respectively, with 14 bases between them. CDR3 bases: TGTGCCTGGAGTGATTCCAGGAGGGGCAATGAAAAACTGTTTTTT. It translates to CAWSDSRRGNEKLFF.

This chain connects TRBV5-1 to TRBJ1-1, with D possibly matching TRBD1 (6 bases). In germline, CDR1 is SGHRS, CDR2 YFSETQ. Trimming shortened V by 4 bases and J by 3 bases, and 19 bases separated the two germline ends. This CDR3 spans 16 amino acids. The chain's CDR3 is CASSQQGGSRDTEAFF. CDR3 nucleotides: TGCGCCAGCAGCCAGCAAGGGGGAAGCCGAGACACTGAAGCTTTCTTT.

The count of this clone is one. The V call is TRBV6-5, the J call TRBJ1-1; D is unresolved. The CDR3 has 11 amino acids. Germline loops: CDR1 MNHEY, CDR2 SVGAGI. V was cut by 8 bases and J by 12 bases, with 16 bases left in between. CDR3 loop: CASGQERESFF. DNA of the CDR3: TGTGCCAGCGGCCAGGAGAGGGAATCTTTCTTT.

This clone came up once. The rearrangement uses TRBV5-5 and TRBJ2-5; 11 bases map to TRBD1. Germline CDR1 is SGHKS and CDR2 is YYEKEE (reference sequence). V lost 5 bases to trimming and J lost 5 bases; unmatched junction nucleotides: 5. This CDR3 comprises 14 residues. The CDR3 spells CASSPGQGAETQYF. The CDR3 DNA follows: TGTGCCAGCAGTCCCGGACAGGGGGCGGAGACCCAGTACTTC.

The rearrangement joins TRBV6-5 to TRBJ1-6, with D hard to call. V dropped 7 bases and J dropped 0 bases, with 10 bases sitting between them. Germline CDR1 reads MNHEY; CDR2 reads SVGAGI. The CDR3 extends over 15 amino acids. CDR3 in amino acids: CASMAGSSYNSPLHF. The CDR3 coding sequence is TGTGCCAGCATGGCGGGGAGCTCCTATAATTCACCCCTCCACTTT.

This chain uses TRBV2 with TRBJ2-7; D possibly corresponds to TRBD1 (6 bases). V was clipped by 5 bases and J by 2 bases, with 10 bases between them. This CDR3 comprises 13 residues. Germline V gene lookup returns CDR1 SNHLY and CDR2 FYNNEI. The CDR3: CASSRTETYEQYF. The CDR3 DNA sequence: TGTGCCAGCAGTAGGACAGAGACCTACGAGCAGTACTTC.

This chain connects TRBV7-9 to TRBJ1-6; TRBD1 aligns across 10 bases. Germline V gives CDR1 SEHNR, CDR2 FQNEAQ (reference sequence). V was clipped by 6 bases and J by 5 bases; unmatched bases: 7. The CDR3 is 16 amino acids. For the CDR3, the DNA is TGTGCCAGCAGACGCACCGGACAGGGGGATAATTCACCCCTCCACTTT. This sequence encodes CASRRTGQGDNSPLHF.

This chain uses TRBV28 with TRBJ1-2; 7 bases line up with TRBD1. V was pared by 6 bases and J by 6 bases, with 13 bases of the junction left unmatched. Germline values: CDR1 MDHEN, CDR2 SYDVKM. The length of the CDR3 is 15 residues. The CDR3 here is CASSHTGQPADGYTF. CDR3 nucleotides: TGTGCCAGCAGCCATACGGGACAGCCGGCGGATGGCTACACCTTC.

CDR3 protein: CASSPSAGRNQPQHF. CDR3 DNA sequence: TGTGCCAGCAGCCCCTCGGCAGGGAGGAATCAGCCCCAGCATTTT. V and J are TRBV5-5 and TRBJ1-5; perhaps TRBD1 as D (5 bases). V was cut by 4 bases and J by 4 bases, with 15 bases left in between. The CDR3 runs 15 residues. Germline-derived CDR1 and CDR2 are SGHKS and YYEKEE (reference sequence).

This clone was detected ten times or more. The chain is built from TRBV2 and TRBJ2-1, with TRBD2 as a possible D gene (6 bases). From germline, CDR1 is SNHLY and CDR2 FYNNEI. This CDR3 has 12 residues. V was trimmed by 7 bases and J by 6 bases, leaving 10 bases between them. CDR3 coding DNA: TGTGCCAGCAAGAGGGAGGCCAATGAGCAGTTCTTC. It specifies CASKREANEQFF.